The 28 T cell receptor beta chains presented below share a single source sample, sequenced in a study of blood T cell repertoires in COVID-19. TCRdb's copy holds only in-frame clones and misses some; the assay was immunoSEQ multiplex PCR. The table records around 100,000 clones, around 87% of them present only once. The sequenced sample was peripheral blood. These receptors all come from a man aged 45-60 years with acute or convalescent COVID-19.

In this sample, this clone turned up a few times. CDR3 region: CASSSGTDTGELFF. The CDR3 DNA is TGTGCCAGCAGCTCAGGAACGGACACCGGGGAGCTGTTTTTT. V is TRBV7-8 and J is TRBJ2-2; D is ambiguous. The length of the CDR3 is 14 residues. V lost 4 bases and J lost 3, with 9 bases in between. Germline assignment: CDR1 SGHVS and CDR2 FQNEAQ.

The chain combines TRBV28 with TRBJ2-6; D may be TRBD1 (5 bases). CDR1 and CDR2 (germline): MDHEN, SYDVKM. V dropped 6 bases and J dropped 2 bases, with 14 bases sitting between them. The CDR3 is 16 residues long. The CDR3 sequence is CASRTQGLTGANVLTF. The DNA for the CDR3 is TGTGCCAGCAGGACTCAGGGCTTGACTGGGGCCAACGTCCTGACTTTC. Complete variable domain (other parts from reference TRBV28 and TRBJ2-6): DVKVTQSSRYLVKRTGEKVFLECVQDMDHENMFWYRQDPGLGLRLIYFSYDVKMKEKGDIPEGYSVSREKKERFSLILESASTNQTSMYLCASRTQGLTGANVLTFGAGSRLTVL.

The genes are TRBV6-1 and TRBJ2-7, with 13 bases fitting TRBD2. The CDR3 consists of 15 residues. The germline CDR1 and CDR2 sequences are MNHNS and SASEGT. With 3 bases clipped from V and 2 bases from J, the junction kept 1 base outside the gene matches. The CDR3 nucleotides are TGTGCCAGCAGTGAGGGACTAGCGGGAACCTACGAGCAGTACTTC. Its protein product is CASSEGLAGTYEQYF.

This chain connects TRBV24-1 to TRBJ1-2; D may be TRBD1 (6 bases). This CDR3 region has 13 residues. The germline gives CDR1 KGHDR, CDR2 SFDVKD. Trimming took 5 bases from V and 7 from J, leaving 13 bases between them. CDR3 sequence reads: CATSVTGKSGYTF. DNA for the CDR3: TGTGCCACCAGTGTCACAGGGAAGAGTGGCTACACCTTC.

For the CDR3, the DNA is TGTGCCAGTAGTATAGTGGGGGACATCGGCACTGAAGCTTTCTTT. Encoded protein: CASSIVGDIGTEAFF. The chain employs TRBV19 and TRBJ1-1; possibly TRBD1 for D (6 bases). Germline lookup yields CDR1 LNHDA and CDR2 SQIVND (reference sequence). CDR3 length equals 15 residues. The germline V and J ends were trimmed by 1 base and 4 bases, with 13 bases remaining between them.

This sequence joins TRBV6-5 and TRBJ2-7; 12 nucleotides line up with TRBD2. Germline values: CDR1 MNHEY, CDR2 SVGAGI. The V and J ends lost 6 bases and 1 base, in that order; junction bases with no gene match: 4. This CDR3 comprises 15 residues. CDR3 amino acids: CASSILAGGSYEQYF. CDR3 DNA sequence: TGTGCCAGCAGCATACTAGCGGGAGGATCCTACGAGCAGTACTTC.

The CDR3 here is CASSQAYGLAGIGGGNEQFF. The CDR3 nucleotides read TGTGCCAGCAGCCAAGCCTACGGACTAGCGGGCATTGGGGGGGGGAATGAGCAGTTCTTC. V is TRBV4-2 and J is TRBJ2-1; 11 bases align to TRBD2. In germline, CDR1 is LGHNA, CDR2 YNFKEQ. This CDR3 spans 20 amino acids. Trimming took 1 base from V and 7 from J; bases not matched to a gene: 18.

Turning to this clone: The same CDR3 is also encoded by other DNA sequences in this sample. This chain's CDR3 is CASSGLAGRTGELFF. As DNA, the CDR3 is TGTGCCAGCTCAGGACTAGCGGGAAGGACCGGGGAGCTGTTTTTT. The chain has TRBV2 and TRBJ2-2, with TRBD2 identical over 12 bases. The CDR3 runs 15 residues. J lost 5 bases, V lost 8 bases, and 6 bases had no gene match. Germline lookup yields CDR1 SNHLY and CDR2 FYNNEI.

This clone is a singleton in its sample. V gene TRBV23-1 combines with J gene TRBJ2-1; D call uncertain. TRBV23-1 is annotated as an ORF whose role is uncertain. The CDR3 extends over 13 amino acids. Trimming removed 3 bases at V and 7 bases at J, with 10 bases between. This chain's CDR3 is CASSHLAGNEQFF. DNA of the CDR3: TGCGCCAGCAGTCACTTAGCTGGAAATGAGCAGTTCTTC.

The chain has TRBV18 and TRBJ1-6; D ambiguous. Per the germline V gene, CDR1 is KGHSH and CDR2 is LQKENI. Trimming left V 3 bases short and J 8 bases short, with 8 bases between. CDR3 size: 13 residues. The DNA for the CDR3 is TGTGCCAGCTCACCTCAACCGGATTCACCCCTCCACTTT. Translation gives CASSPQPDSPLHF.

This chain connects TRBV5-1 to TRBJ2-2; D gene unclear. The length of the CDR3 is 14 residues. Trimming removed 5 bases at V and 4 bases at J, with 12 bases between. Germline V gene sequence: CDR1 SGHRS, CDR2 YFSETQ. The CDR3 coding sequence is TGCGCCAGCAGTCCTAACAGCCGCACCGGGGAGCTGTTTTTT. Encoded protein: CASSPNSRTGELFF.

The chain links TRBV6-5 to TRBJ1-2; D is perhaps TRBD1 (5 bases). Trimming removed 2 bases from V and 8 bases from J, with 12 bases in between. CDR3 size: 13 residues. Germline V gives CDR1 MNHEY, CDR2 SVGAGI. CDR3 loop: CASSYGAAGGYTF. In DNA form, the CDR3 reads TGTGCCAGCAGTTACGGGGCCGCGGGGGGCTACACCTTC.

The chain joins TRBV19 to TRBJ1-1, with a weak D call TRBD1 (5 bases). The V and J ends lost 3 bases and 1 base respectively, with 12 bases between them. The germline V gene encodes CDR1 LNHDA and CDR2 SQIVND (reference sequence). The CDR3 has 15 amino acids. The CDR3 loop is CASSIVGTSNTEAFF. Here the CDR3 DNA reads TGTGCCAGTAGTATTGTGGGGACTTCGAACACTGAAGCTTTCTTT.

This chain's CDR3 is CSASGQGNEKLFF. In DNA, the CDR3 is TGCAGCGCCTCGGGACAGGGGAATGAAAAACTGTTTTTT. The chain uses TRBV29-1 and TRBJ1-4; 10 nucleotides agree with TRBD1. Germline CDR1 and CDR2: SQVTM and ANQGSEA. The length of the CDR3 is 13 residues. V gave up 7 bases and J gave up 5 bases; unmatched junction bases: 4.

This chain links TRBV28 with TRBJ2-5; 12 nucleotides match TRBD2. V lost 5 bases and J lost 4; bases outside the gene matches: 8. In germline, CDR1 is MDHEN, CDR2 SYDVKM. CDR3 length: 16 amino acids. The CDR3 DNA reads as TGTGCCAGCAGTAGCATCACTAGCGGGAGGAGAGAGACCCAGTACTTC. It yields the protein CASSSITSGRRETQYF.

V is TRBV11-2 and J is TRBJ2-7; D perhaps matches TRBD2 (6 bases). The CDR3 contains 14 residues. V dropped 5 bases and J dropped 5 bases, with 16 bases sitting between them. Germline loops: CDR1 SGHAT, CDR2 FQNNGV. CDR3 DNA sequence: TGTGCCAGCAGCCCCCCGGGGCGGGGCGACGAGCAGTACTTC. It yields the protein CASSPPGRGDEQYF.

The chain carries TRBV3-1 (or the pseudogene TRBV3-2) and TRBJ2-1; TRBD2 matches at 13 bases. The CDR3 sequence is 15 residues long. Germline loops: CDR1 LGHDT, CDR2 YNNKEL (reference sequence). The ends lost 4 bases at V and 8 bases at J; junction bases unmatched: 5. CDR3 sequence reads: CASSLTSGRADEQFF. The CDR3 DNA follows: TGTGCCAGCAGCCTCACTAGCGGGAGGGCAGATGAGCAGTTCTTC.

The V gene is TRBV30, the J gene TRBJ1-3, with D perhaps TRBD1 (5 bases). V lost 2 bases to trimming and J lost 0 bases, with 17 bases between them. Germline V gene sequence: CDR1 GTSNPN, CDR2 SVGIG (reference sequence). This CDR3 is 17 amino acids long. This CDR3 reads CAWSTALGDYSGNTIYF. The CDR3 bases are TGTGCCTGGAGTACGGCGCTAGGGGATTACTCTGGAAACACCATATATTTT.

J is TRBJ2-7 and V is TRBV5-6, with D possibly matching TRBD2 (6 bases). The CDR3 covers 16 residues. Germline V gene data show CDR1 as SGHDT and CDR2 as YYEEEE. V lost 1 base and J 5 bases, leaving 19 bases between the germline ends. The CDR3 region is CASSLPVGGAKDEQYF. DNA for the CDR3: TGTGCCAGCAGCTTGCCTGTTGGCGGGGCCAAGGACGAGCAGTACTTC.

The chain joins TRBV30 to TRBJ2-1; 14 bases match TRBD2. The CDR3 spans 18 residues. Germline assignment: CDR1 GTSNPN and CDR2 SVGIG (reference sequence). The trim removed 2 bases at V and 3 bases at J, leaving 9 bases unmatched. CDR3 region: CAWSPGLAGDRHYNEQFF. The CDR3 nucleotides read TGTGCCTGGAGTCCGGGACTAGCGGGAGATCGTCACTACAATGAGCAGTTCTTC.

V is TRBV5-1 and J is TRBJ1-2; 9 bases agree with TRBD1. With V trimmed by 5 bases and J by 6 bases, 5 bases remained unmatched. The germline V gene encodes CDR1 SGHRS and CDR2 YFSETQ. The CDR3 totals 13 residues. The CDR3 loop reads CASRWDRENGYTF. CDR3 bases: TGCGCCAGCAGGTGGGACAGGGAAAATGGCTACACCTTC.

The chain is built from TRBV2 and TRBJ2-7; D may be TRBD1 (6 bases). V was clipped by 4 bases and J by 7 bases, with 17 bases between them. The germline V gene encodes CDR1 SNHLY and CDR2 FYNNEI. The CDR3 has 14 residues. The CDR3 DNA reads as TGTGCCAGCAGTGTCTCACAGGGTAGTATGGAGCAGTACTTC. Amino acid sequence: CASSVSQGSMEQYF.

The rearrangement links TRBV25-1 to TRBJ2-1; 9 nucleotides agree with TRBD1. The trim removed 5 bases at V and 8 bases at J, leaving 7 bases unmatched. The CDR3 extends over 14 amino acids. The germline V gene has CDR1 MGHDK and CDR2 SYGVNS. The CDR3 nucleotides are TGTGCCAGCAGTATCCGGGACAGGGTCGATGAGCAGTTCTTC. As protein: CASSIRDRVDEQFF.

This chain uses TRBV5-5 with TRBJ1-5, with TRBD1 matching over 9 bases. There are 14 residues in the CDR3. The germline CDR1 and CDR2 sequences are SGHKS and YYEKEE (reference sequence). V lost 3 bases and J lost 6; bases outside the gene matches: 4. The CDR3 DNA sequence: TGTGCCAGCAGCTCCCGACAGGGGGGTCAGCCCCAGCATTTT. Translation: CASSSRQGGQPQHF.

The rearrangement joins TRBV2 to TRBJ2-2; TRBD1 matches at 7 bases. The CDR3 covers 15 residues. The trim removed 6 bases at V and 3 bases at J, leaving 7 bases unmatched. Germline values: CDR1 SNHLY, CDR2 FYNNEI. The DNA for the CDR3 is TGTGCCAGCAGAGGGGGACAGAAGGACACCGGGGAGCTGTTTTTT. Protein: CASRGGQKDTGELFF.

J is TRBJ2-2 and V is TRBV9; unclear D gene. This CDR3 contains 14 residues. V was cut by 0 bases and J by 1 base, with 4 bases left in between. CDR1 SGDLS and CDR2 YYNGEE come from the germline V gene. The CDR3 DNA reads TGTGCCAGCAGCGTAGGCAGGAACACCGGGGAGCTGTTTTTT. Translation: CASSVGRNTGELFF. The full variable domain, in which reference TRBV9 and TRBJ2-2 provide the parts outside the CDR3, is DSGVTQTPKHLITATGQRVTLRCSPRSGDLSVYWYQQSLDQGLQFLIQYYNGEERAKGNILERFSAQQFPDLHSELNLSSLELGDSALYFCASSVGRNTGELFFGEGSRLTVL.

J is TRBJ2-2 and V is TRBV19; 10 nucleotides line up with TRBD2. Germline CDR1 and CDR2: LNHDA and SQIVND (reference sequence). The junction had 6 bases not matched to a gene; V was cut back by 5 bases and J by 3 bases. The CDR3 contains 16 residues. The CDR3 DNA reads TGTGCCAGTAGTGGGGAACTAGCGGGATACACCGGGGAGCTGTTTTTT. This encodes CASSGELAGYTGELFF.

The chain uses TRBV5-5 and TRBJ2-3, with 8 bases lining up with TRBD2. J gave up 6 bases and V 3 bases, and 9 bases lay outside the gene matches. This CDR3 has 15 residues. CDR1 is SGHKS, CDR2 YYEKEE, per germline (reference sequence). CDR3 residues: CASSSGTRGGDTQYF. The CDR3 bases are TGTGCCAGCAGCTCCGGGACTAGGGGCGGGGATACGCAGTATTTT.